A selection of T cell receptor beta chains follows, all from one sample in a study of response to subunit inactivated influenza vaccine. TCRdb reprocessed the RT-PCR reads with MiXCR, giving one entry per CDR3 protein. The profile shows about 480,000 distinct CDR3 sequences, over 10% of them singletons. Sequences were derived from PBMCs from blood, sampled 45 days after vaccination. The source of these receptors is a man aged 50-60 years who received an inactivated influenza vaccine. Both conserved end residues are part of each CDR3. D genes are given only for firm matches. The size field is filled for only some rows; it gives once, few, many or a size class.

j_gene	abundance	v_gene	d_gene	CDR3aa	CDR3nt
TRBJ2-5	NA	TRBV10-2	TRBD2	CASRKGLAQQETQYF	TGCGCCAGCAGAAAAGGACTAGCTCAACAAGAGACCCAGTACTTC
TRBJ2-1	NA	TRBV7-2	NA	CASSLVPGIYEQFF	TGTGCCAGCAGCTTAGTCCCGGGAATCTATGAGCAGTTCTTC
TRBJ2-7	NA	TRBV7-9	NA	CASSPRGQPYEQYF	TGTGCCAGCAGCCCTCGGGGGCAACCCTACGAGCAGTACTTC
TRBJ2-5	NA	TRBV4-1	TRBD1	CASRPDRVQETQYF	TGCGCCAGCAGACCCGACAGGGTCCAAGAGACCCAGTACTTC
TRBJ2-2	NA	TRBV9	TRBD1	CASSVDGTGYTGELFF	TGTGCCAGCAGCGTAGACGGGACAGGGTACACCGGGGAGCTGTTTTTT
TRBJ1-2	few	TRBV20-1	NA	CSAGGGVVGYTF	TGCAGTGCTGGGGGGGGGGTTGTTGGCTACACCTTC
TRBJ2-7	many	TRBV15	NA	CATSRGGRGYEQYF	TGTGCCACCAGCAGAGGTGGCAGGGGATACGAGCAGTACTTC
TRBJ2-5	NA	TRBV20-1	NA	CSARAVEVWTGTQYF	TGCAGTGCTAGAGCGGTAGAGGTATGGACTGGGACCCAGTACTTC
TRBJ1-4	few	TRBV7-9	NA	CASSSAPRQVINEKLFF	TGTGCCAGCAGCTCTGCCCCTCGACAAGTTATTAATGAAAAACTGTTTTTT
TRBJ1-1	NA	TRBV5-1	NA	CASSWLGGPEAFF	TGCGCCAGCAGCTGGCTCGGGGGTCCTGAAGCTTTCTTT
TRBJ1-5	few	TRBV12-3/TRBV12-4	NA	CASSKRQGTSNQPQHF	TGTGCCAGCAGTAAAAGGCAGGGCACGAGCAATCAGCCCCAGCATTTT
TRBJ2-7	few	TRBV14	NA	CASSQGLAREQYF	TGTGCCAGCAGCCAGGGGCTAGCAAGGGAGCAGTACTTC
TRBJ1-2	few	TRBV29-1	NA	CSVRDTSNYGYTF	TGCAGCGTACGGGACACTTCTAACTATGGCTACACCTTC
TRBJ2-3	NA	TRBV20-1	TRBD2	CSARRASGRVDTQYF	TGCAGTGCTAGAAGGGCGAGCGGGAGGGTTGATACGCAGTATTTT
TRBJ1-1	many	TRBV29-1	NA	CSVKDSPMNTEAFF	TGCAGCGTTAAGGACAGCCCCATGAACACTGAAGCTTTCTTT
TRBJ2-2	NA	TRBV20-1	NA	CSARVGGMNTGELFF	TGCAGTGCTAGAGTGGGCGGAATGAACACCGGGGAGCTGTTTTTT
TRBJ1-1	NA	TRBV12-3/TRBV12-4	NA	CASMGLGNTEAFF	TGTGCCAGCATGGGGTTGGGGAACACTGAAGCTTTCTTT
TRBJ1-1	few	TRBV7-9	NA	CASSLPPGSEAFF	TGTGCCAGCAGCTTACCCCCAGGGTCTGAAGCTTTCTTT
TRBJ1-4	many	TRBV12-3/TRBV12-4	NA	CASSLRGSAEKLFF	TGTGCCAGCAGTTTGAGGGGGTCGGCTGAAAAACTGTTTTTT
TRBJ2-7	many	TRBV6-1	TRBD1	CASRDRGGYEQYF	TGTGCCAGCAGGGACAGGGGGGGATACGAGCAGTACTTC